This entry features one TCR beta chain sequence. What it binds is unknown. The data derive from a study of cytomegalovirus exposure and HLA in healthy donors. The donors gave bone marrow, and they were healthy. Both 60 Vbeta primers and 13 Jbeta primers went into the PCR. TCRdb's table, derived via immunoSEQ multiplex PCR, lists solely in-frame clones and lacks some. The sample carries around 160,000 clones, roughly 80% recorded once. In germline, CDR1 is LNHDA, CDR2 SQIVND (reference sequence). V trimming: 3 bases; J trimming: 7 bases; junction bases outside the gene matches: 6. This CDR3 spans 14 amino acids. Whole-study results and caveats: 87-base-pair reads could not separate some V segments, including TRBV6-2 and TRBV6-3. The classifier reportedly diagnosed cytomegalovirus status with high specificity and sensitivity. In a later analysis, TCR beta V- and J-gene trimming showed a link to a missense DCLRE1C variant.

This chain uses TRBV19 with TRBJ2-5, with 9 bases identical to TRBD1. Sequenced sample: PBMCs. The source of this sequence is a man in his fifties or sixties in good health and CMV-seropositive. The CDR3 spells CASSITGTGTTQYF. The CDR3 nucleotides are TGTGCCAGTAGTATTACCGGGACAGGGACGACCCAGTACTTC.